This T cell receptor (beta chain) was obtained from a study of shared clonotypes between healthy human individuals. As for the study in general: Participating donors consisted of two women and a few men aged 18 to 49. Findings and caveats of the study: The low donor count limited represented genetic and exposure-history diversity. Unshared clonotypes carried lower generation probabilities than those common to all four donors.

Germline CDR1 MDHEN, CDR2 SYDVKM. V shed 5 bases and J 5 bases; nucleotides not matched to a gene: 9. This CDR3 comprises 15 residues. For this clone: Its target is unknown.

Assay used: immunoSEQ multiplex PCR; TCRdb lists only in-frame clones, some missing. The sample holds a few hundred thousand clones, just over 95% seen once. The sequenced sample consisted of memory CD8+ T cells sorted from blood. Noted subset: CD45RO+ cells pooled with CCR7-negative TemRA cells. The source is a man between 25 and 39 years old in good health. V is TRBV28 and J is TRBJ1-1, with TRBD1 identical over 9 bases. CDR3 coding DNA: TGTGCCAGCAGTACCGCGGGACAGGGTGGAACTGAAGCTTTCTTT. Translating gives CASSTAGQGGTEAFF.